This passage covers 22 T cell receptor beta chains from one sample sequenced in a study of beta chain features in type 1 diabetes. Overall study findings and caveats: Among patients with Type 1 diabetes, TCRB CDR3s were moderately but significantly shorter in every one of the four CD4+ subsets.

Every bit of the isolated RNA underwent reverse transcription, so sequencing read expressed TCRB transcripts. Clones were read by immunoSEQ multiplex PCR, and TCRdb kept only the in-frame ones, dropping some. Among 150,000 or so clones listed, 7.5% to 9.5% were seen once. Which antigens these TCRs recognize remains unknown. The specimen sequenced was central memory CD4+ T cells from blood. These receptors were obtained from a woman between 18 and 29 years old with type 1 diabetes.

This chain uses TRBV5-1 with TRBJ2-7; 8 nucleotides line up with TRBD1. Germline values: CDR1 SGHRS, CDR2 YFSETQ. The junction had 13 bases not matched to a gene; V was cut back by 0 bases and J by 5 bases. The CDR3 is 17 residues long. CDR3 in amino acids: CASSLGGWTGKSHEQYF. CDR3 DNA sequence: TGCGCCAGCAGCTTGGGTGGCTGGACAGGGAAGTCCCACGAGCAGTACTTC.

The DNA of the CDR3 is TGTGCCAGCAGCCTAGGATCGCGGGGGACCTACAATGAGCAGTTCTTC. Translating it yields CASSLGSRGTYNEQFF. The chain combines TRBV7-6 with TRBJ2-1, with TRBD2 matching 7 bases. This CDR3 contains 16 residues. Germline V gene lookup returns CDR1 SGHVS and CDR2 FNYEAQ. The J segment lost 2 bases and the V segment lost 5 bases, leaving 9 bases of the junction unmatched.

This clone appeared a few times. The V call is TRBV19, the J call TRBJ2-1; TRBD2 matches 10 bases. The CDR3 consists of 16 residues. Germline V gives CDR1 LNHDA, CDR2 SQIVND (reference sequence). Trimming took 8 bases from V and 6 from J; bases not matched to a gene: 13. The CDR3 sequence is CASRPVPSGRLNEQFF. In nucleotides, the CDR3 is TGTGCCAGTCGACCAGTCCCTAGCGGGAGACTCAATGAGCAGTTCTTC.

This clone was picked up a small number of times. This chain connects TRBV7-6 to TRBJ2-3; D might be TRBD2 (5 bases). V was shortened by 1 base and J by 4 bases, with 12 bases between the two germline ends. The CDR3 runs 15 residues. Per the germline V gene, CDR1 is SGHVS and CDR2 is FNYEAQ. CDR3 in DNA: TGTGCCAGCAGCTTAGGGTCTAGCAGTGCAGATACGCAGTATTTT. Amino acids: CASSLGSSSADTQYF.

The CDR3 loop reads CASSEGQSGVYGYTF. CDR3 DNA sequence: TGTGCCAGCAGTGAGGGCCAGTCTGGCGTCTATGGCTACACCTTC. The V call is TRBV6-1, the J call TRBJ1-2, with D hard to call. This CDR3 comprises 15 residues. Trimming removed 3 bases at V and 4 bases at J, with 15 bases between. Germline CDR1 MNHNS, CDR2 SASEGT.

This clone was detected only a few times. The chain is built from TRBV6-5 and TRBJ1-4; D remains unclear. Germline CDR1 is MNHEY and CDR2 is SVGAGI. With 6 bases removed from V and 0 bases from J, the gap between germline ends came to 8 bases. The CDR3 has 14 residues. CDR3 coding DNA: TGTGCCAGCAGGAAGGAGACAACTAATGAAAAACTGTTTTTT. It specifies CASRKETTNEKLFF.

The CDR3 is CASRLVGLAGLNEQFF. CDR3 coding DNA: TGTGCCAGCAGGCTAGTGGGACTAGCGGGGCTCAATGAGCAGTTCTTC. The chain links TRBV28 to TRBJ2-1; 13 nucleotides agree with TRBD2. Germline V gives CDR1 MDHEN, CDR2 SYDVKM. J lost 6 bases, V lost 6 bases, and 8 bases had no gene match. This CDR3 is built from 16 residues.

The rearrangement joins TRBV2 to TRBJ1-1; the match to TRBD1 covers 8 bases. V dropped 3 bases and J dropped 11; count of bases not matched to a gene: 8. The length of the CDR3 is 13 residues. Germline V gene data show CDR1 as SNHLY and CDR2 as FYNNEI. CDR3 DNA sequence: TGTGCCAGCAGTGAGGTCGGACAGGGATGGGCTTTCTTT. Translation gives CASSEVGQGWAFF.

V usage is TRBV9 and J usage is TRBJ2-7; D gene ambiguous. The germline V gene has CDR1 SGDLS and CDR2 YYNGEE. Trimming pared 0 bases from V and 0 bases from J, leaving 10 bases between. The CDR3 runs 15 residues. Here the CDR3 DNA reads TGTGCCAGCAGCGTAGTTAACGAGAACTCCTACGAGCAGTACTTC. Translated: CASSVVNENSYEQYF.

The table lists this clone with a few counts. The chain combines TRBV4-2 with TRBJ2-3; TRBD2 agrees at 13 bases. With V trimmed by 5 bases and J by 6 bases, 8 bases remained unmatched. Germline V CDR1 and CDR2: LGHNA, YNFKEQ. The CDR3 is made up of 16 amino acids. The CDR3 protein is CASSEPGLAGSDTQYF. CDR3 DNA: TGTGCCAGCAGCGAACCGGGACTAGCGGGATCGGATACGCAGTATTTT.

This clone appeared a few times. The chain uses TRBV4-3 and TRBJ2-4; D gene unclear. CDR1 and CDR2 from the germline V gene are LGHNA and YSLEER. The V and J ends lost 0 bases and 0 bases respectively, with 12 bases between them. The CDR3 spans 17 residues. CDR3 sequence: CASSQDYIAPAKNIQYF. DNA for the CDR3: TGCGCCAGCAGCCAAGACTATATAGCCCCAGCCAAAAACATTCAGTACTTC.

V usage is TRBV4-2 and J usage is TRBJ2-7; D not resolved. The V and J ends lost 0 bases and 3 bases respectively, with 6 bases between them. Germline loops: CDR1 LGHNA, CDR2 YNFKEQ. This CDR3 contains 13 residues. DNA for the CDR3: TGTGCCAGCAGCCAAGATACCTACTACGAGCAGTACTTC. Amino acids: CASSQDTYYEQYF.

The gene calls are TRBV5-6 and TRBJ1-3, with TRBD1 matching over 7 bases. This CDR3 comprises 14 residues. After removal of 4 bases from V and 0 bases from J, the junction contained 1 base not matched to a gene. The germline CDR1 and CDR2 sequences are SGHDT and YYEEEE. The DNA of the CDR3 is TGTGCCAGCAGCAGACAGGGCTCTGGAAACACCATATATTTT. Encoded protein: CASSRQGSGNTIYF.

This clone was picked up a small number of times. The genes are TRBV30 and TRBJ2-2; 7 bases align to TRBD2. This CDR3 comprises 14 residues. J lost 5 bases, V lost 3 bases, and 6 bases had no gene match. In germline, CDR1 is GTSNPN, CDR2 SVGIG (reference sequence). The CDR3 loop reads CAWRRLAGTGELFF. CDR3 nucleotides: TGTGCCTGGAGACGACTAGCCGGGACCGGGGAGCTGTTTTTT.

In its sample, this clone was seen a few times. The chain links TRBV18 to TRBJ1-5; D is possibly TRBD1 (6 bases). Trimming removed 5 bases from V and 7 bases from J, with 15 bases in between. The CDR3 consists of 14 residues. Germline CDR1 is KGHSH and CDR2 is LQKENI. The CDR3, as DNA: TGTGCCAGCTCATCCGAGGGGGTTTGGCAGCCCCAGCATTTT. This encodes CASSSEGVWQPQHF.

This clone was detected a few times. This chain joins TRBV9 and TRBJ2-1; D remains unclear. The CDR3 spans 11 residues. The germline gives CDR1 SGDLS, CDR2 YYNGEE. Trimming pared 4 bases from V and 8 bases from J, leaving 7 bases between. CDR3 DNA: TGTGCCAGCAGCTATTTCGATGAGCAGTTCTTC. This sequence encodes CASSYFDEQFF. The full variable domain, in which reference TRBV9 and TRBJ2-1 provide the parts outside the CDR3, is DSGVTQTPKHLITATGQRVTLRCSPRSGDLSVYWYQQSLDQGLQFLIQYYNGEERAKGNILERFSAQQFPDLHSELNLSSLELGDSALYFCASSYFDEQFFGPGTRLTVL.

The V gene is TRBV5-6, the J gene TRBJ2-3; D may be TRBD1 (5 bases). Trimming removed 3 bases from V and 8 bases from J, with 7 bases in between. The germline V gene has CDR1 SGHDT and CDR2 YYEEEE. This CDR3 has 11 amino acids. This CDR3 reads CASSSGITQYF. CDR3 DNA: TGTGCCAGCAGCTCAGGGATTACGCAGTATTTT.

V is TRBV5-1 and J is TRBJ2-7; possibly TRBD1 for D (6 bases). CDR1 and CDR2 (germline): SGHRS, YFSETQ. Trimming shortened V by 7 bases and J by 0 bases, and 14 bases separated the two germline ends. The CDR3 loop spans 14 amino acids. For the CDR3, the DNA is TGCGCCAGCGTGCGGACAGAGAGCTCCTACGAGCAGTACTTC. This encodes CASVRTESSYEQYF.

This clone has a handful of counts. The V gene is TRBV14, the J gene TRBJ2-1; the D gene is possibly TRBD1 (6 bases). The CDR3 is made up of 12 amino acids. Trimming shortened V by 4 bases and J by 7 bases, and 8 bases separated the two germline ends. Looked up from germline, CDR1 is SGHDN and CDR2 is FVKESK. DNA for the CDR3: TGTGCCAGCAGCCTCGGGACAAATGAGCAGTTCTTC. Translated, it gives CASSLGTNEQFF.

V usage is TRBV5-1 and J usage is TRBJ2-5; D might be TRBD2 (5 bases). The V end lost 4 bases, the J end lost 5 bases, and 12 bases lay between the germline ends. The CDR3 contains 13 residues. Germline V gene sequence: CDR1 SGHRS, CDR2 YFSETQ. The CDR3 here is CASSTGVQETQYF. The CDR3 DNA reads as TGCGCCAGCAGCACCGGGGTCCAGGAGACCCAGTACTTC.

The V and J genes are TRBV6-5 and TRBJ2-3; 7 bases agree with TRBD2. Losses at the gene ends were 5 bases for V and 4 bases for J; bases not matched to a gene: 6. The CDR3 totals 14 residues. Germline CDR1 MNHEY, CDR2 SVGAGI. CDR3 protein: CASSRQGLADTQYF. The CDR3 bases are TGTGCCAGCAGTAGGCAAGGACTAGCAGATACGCAGTATTTT.

This chain links TRBV7-2 with TRBJ2-2, with D possibly being TRBD1 (5 bases). CDR1 is SGHTA, CDR2 FQGNSA, per germline. The V end was cut by 2 bases, the J end by 5 bases, with 15 bases between. The CDR3 has 16 amino acids. The chain's CDR3 is CASSLRIVQGTGELFF. DNA of the CDR3: TGTGCCAGCAGCTTAAGGATAGTTCAGGGAACCGGGGAGCTGTTTTTT.